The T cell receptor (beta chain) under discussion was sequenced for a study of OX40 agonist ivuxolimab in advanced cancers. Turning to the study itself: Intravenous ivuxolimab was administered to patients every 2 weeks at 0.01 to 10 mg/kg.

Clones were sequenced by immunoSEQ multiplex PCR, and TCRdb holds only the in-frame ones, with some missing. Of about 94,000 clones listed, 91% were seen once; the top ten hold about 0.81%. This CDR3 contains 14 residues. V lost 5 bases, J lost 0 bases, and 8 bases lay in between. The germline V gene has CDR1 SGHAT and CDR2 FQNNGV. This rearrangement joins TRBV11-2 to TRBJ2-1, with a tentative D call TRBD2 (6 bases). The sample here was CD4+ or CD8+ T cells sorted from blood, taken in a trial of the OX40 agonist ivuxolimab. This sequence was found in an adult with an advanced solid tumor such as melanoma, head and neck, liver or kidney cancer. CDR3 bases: TGTGCCAGCAGCCTTAGCGGCTCCTACAATGAGCAGTTCTTC. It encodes CASSLSGSYNEQFF.